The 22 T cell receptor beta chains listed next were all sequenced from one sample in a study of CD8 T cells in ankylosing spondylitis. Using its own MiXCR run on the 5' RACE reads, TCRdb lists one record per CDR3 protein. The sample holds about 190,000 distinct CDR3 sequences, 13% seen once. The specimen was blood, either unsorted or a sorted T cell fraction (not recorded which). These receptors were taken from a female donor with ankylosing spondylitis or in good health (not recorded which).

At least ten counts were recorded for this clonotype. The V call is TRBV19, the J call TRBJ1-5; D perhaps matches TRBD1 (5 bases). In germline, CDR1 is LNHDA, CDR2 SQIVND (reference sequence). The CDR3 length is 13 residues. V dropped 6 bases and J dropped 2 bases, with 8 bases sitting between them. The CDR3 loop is CASSQGRNQPQHF. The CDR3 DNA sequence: TGTGCCAGTAGCCAGGGTCGCAATCAGCCCCAGCATTTT.

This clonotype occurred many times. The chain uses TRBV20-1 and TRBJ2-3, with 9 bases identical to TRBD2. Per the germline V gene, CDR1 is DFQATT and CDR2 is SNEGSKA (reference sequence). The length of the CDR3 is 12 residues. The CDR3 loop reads CSLAGPRDTQYF. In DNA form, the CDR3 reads TGCAGCCTAGCGGGGCCCCGGGATACGCAGTATTTT.

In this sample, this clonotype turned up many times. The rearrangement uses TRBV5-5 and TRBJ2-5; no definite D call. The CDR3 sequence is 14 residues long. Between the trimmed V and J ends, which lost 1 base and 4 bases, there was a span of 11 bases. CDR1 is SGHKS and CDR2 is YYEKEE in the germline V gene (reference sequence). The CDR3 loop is CASSLWSGGETQYF. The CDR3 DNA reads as TGTGCCAGCAGCTTGTGGTCTGGCGGAGAGACCCAGTACTTC.

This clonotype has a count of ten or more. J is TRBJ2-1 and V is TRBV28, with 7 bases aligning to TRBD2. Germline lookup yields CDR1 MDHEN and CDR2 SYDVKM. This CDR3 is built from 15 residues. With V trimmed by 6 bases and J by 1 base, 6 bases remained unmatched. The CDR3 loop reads CASSRGGSSYNEQFF. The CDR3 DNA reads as TGTGCCAGCAGCCGGGGCGGGAGTTCCTACAATGAGCAGTTCTTC. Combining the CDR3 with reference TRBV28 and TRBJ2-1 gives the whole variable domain DVKVTQSSRYLVKRTGEKVFLECVQDMDHENMFWYRQDPGLGLRLIYFSYDVKMKEKGDIPEGYSVSREKKERFSLILESASTNQTSMYLCASSRGGSSYNEQFFGPGTRLTVL.

Here the CDR3 reads CASSFGLPYEQYF. CDR3 DNA: TGCGCCAGCAGCTTCGGACTGCCCTACGAGCAGTACTTC. The chain has TRBV5-1 and TRBJ2-7, with D possibly being TRBD2 (5 bases). Germline assignment: CDR1 SGHRS and CDR2 YFSETQ. The CDR3 is 13 residues long. V dropped 2 bases and J dropped 2 bases, with 8 bases sitting between them.

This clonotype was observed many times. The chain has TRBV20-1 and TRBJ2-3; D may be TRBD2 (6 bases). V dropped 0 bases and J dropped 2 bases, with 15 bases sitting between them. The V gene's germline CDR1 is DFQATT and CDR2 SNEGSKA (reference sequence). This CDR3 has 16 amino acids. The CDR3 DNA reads TGCAGTGCTAGAGATACCCGCGGGGCTCACACAGATACGCAGTATTTT. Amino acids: CSARDTRGAHTDTQYF.

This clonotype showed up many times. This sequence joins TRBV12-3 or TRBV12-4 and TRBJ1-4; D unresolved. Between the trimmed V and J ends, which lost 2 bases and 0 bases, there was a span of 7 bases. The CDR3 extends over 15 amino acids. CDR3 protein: CASSLRATTNEKLFF. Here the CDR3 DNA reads TGTGCCAGCAGTTTACGAGCGACAACTAATGAAAAACTGTTTTTT.

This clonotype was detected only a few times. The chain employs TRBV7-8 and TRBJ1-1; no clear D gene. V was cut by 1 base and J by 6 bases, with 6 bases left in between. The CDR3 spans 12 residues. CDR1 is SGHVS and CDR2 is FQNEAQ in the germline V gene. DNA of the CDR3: TGTGCCAGCAGCTTAGACAGCCCTGAAGCTTTCTTT. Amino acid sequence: CASSLDSPEAFF.

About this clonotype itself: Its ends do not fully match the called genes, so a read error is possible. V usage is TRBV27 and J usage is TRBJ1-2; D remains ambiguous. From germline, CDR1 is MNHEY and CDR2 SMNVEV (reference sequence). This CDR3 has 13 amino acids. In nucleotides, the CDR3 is TGTGCCGGCAGTTTAGACGGTCCCTATGGCTACACCTTC. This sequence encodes CAGSLDGPYGYTF.

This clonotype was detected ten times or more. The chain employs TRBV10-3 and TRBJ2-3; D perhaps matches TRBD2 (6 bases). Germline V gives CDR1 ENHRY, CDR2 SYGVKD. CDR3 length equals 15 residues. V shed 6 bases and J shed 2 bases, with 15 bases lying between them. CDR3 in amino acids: CAIRPLPGDTDTQYF. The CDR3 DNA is TGTGCCATCAGACCACTCCCGGGGGACACAGATACGCAGTATTTT.

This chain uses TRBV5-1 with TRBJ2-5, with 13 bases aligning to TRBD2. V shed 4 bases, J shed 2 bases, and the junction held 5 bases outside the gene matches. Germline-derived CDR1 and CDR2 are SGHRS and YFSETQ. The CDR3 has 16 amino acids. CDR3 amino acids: CASSLGLAGRQETQYF. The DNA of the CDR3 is TGCGCCAGCAGCCTGGGACTAGCGGGGCGACAAGAGACCCAGTACTTC.

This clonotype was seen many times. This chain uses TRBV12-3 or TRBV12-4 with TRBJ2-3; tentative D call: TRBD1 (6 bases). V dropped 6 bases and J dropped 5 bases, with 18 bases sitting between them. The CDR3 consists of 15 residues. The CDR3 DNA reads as TGTGCCAGCAGCAGGGGACCAGAAAAGGGAGATACGCAGTATTTT. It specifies CASSRGPEKGDTQYF.

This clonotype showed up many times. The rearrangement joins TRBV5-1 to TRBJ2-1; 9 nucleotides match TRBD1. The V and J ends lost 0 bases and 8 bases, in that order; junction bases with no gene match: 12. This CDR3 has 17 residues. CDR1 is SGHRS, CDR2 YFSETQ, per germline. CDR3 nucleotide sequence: TGCGCCAGCAGCTTGGCCGGACCGGGACAGGGCGTCGATGAGCAGTTCTTC. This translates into CASSLAGPGQGVDEQFF.

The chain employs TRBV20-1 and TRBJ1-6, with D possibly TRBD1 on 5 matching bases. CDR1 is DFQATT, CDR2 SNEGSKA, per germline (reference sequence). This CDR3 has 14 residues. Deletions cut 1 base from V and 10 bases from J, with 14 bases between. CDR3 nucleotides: TGCAGTGCTAGAGGCCCGGGGGGTGCCTCACCCCTCCACTTT. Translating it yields CSARGPGGASPLHF.

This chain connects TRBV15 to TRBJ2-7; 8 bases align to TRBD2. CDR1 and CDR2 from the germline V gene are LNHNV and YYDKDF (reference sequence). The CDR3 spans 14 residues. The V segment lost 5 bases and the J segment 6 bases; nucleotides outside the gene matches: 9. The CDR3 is CATSQAGALSEQYF. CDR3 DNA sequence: TGTGCCACCAGCCAAGCGGGAGCGCTCTCCGAGCAGTACTTC.

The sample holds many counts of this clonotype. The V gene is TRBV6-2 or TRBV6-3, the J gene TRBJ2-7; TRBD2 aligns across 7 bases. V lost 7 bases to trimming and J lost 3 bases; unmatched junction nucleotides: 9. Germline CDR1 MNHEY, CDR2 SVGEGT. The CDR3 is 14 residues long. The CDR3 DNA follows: TGTGCCAGCACTATTAGCGGGCCATACTACGAGCAGTACTTC. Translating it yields CASTISGPYYEQYF.

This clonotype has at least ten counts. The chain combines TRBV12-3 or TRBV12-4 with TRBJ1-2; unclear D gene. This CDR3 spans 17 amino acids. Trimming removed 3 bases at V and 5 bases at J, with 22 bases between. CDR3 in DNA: TGTGCCAGCAGTTTTCTCGCGAAACGAACTATGGGTTATGGCTACACCTTC. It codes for CASSFLAKRTMGYGYTF.

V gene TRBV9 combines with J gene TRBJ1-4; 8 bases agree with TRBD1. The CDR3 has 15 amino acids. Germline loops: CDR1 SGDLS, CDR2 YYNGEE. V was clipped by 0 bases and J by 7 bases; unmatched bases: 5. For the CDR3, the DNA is TGTGCCAGCAGCGTAGGTTCAGGGGGCCGTGAAAAACTGTTTTTT. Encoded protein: CASSVGSGGREKLFF.

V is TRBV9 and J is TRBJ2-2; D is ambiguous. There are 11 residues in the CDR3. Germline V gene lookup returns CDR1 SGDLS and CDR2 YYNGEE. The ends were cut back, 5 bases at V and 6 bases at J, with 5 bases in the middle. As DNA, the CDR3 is TGTGCCAGCAGATCCGCCGGGGAGCTGTTTTTT. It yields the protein CASRSAGELFF.

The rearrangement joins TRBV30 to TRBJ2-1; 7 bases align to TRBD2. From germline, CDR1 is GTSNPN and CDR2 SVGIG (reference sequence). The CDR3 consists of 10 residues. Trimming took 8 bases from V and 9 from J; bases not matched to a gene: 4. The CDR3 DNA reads TGTGCCGGGGGGGAAAGTGAGCAGTTCTTC. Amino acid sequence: CAGGESEQFF.

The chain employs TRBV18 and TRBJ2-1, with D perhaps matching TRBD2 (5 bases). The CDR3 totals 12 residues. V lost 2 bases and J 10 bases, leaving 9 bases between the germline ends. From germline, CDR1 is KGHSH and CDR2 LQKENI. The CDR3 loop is CASSPLSGEQFF. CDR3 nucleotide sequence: TGTGCCAGCTCACCATTATCGGGGGAGCAGTTCTTC. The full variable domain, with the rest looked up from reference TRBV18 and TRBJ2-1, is NAGVMQNPRHLVRRRGQEARLRCSPMKGHSHVYWYRQLPEEGLKFMVYLQKENIIDESGMPKERFSAEFPKEGPSILRIQQVVRGDSAAYFCASSPLSGEQFFGPGTRLTVL.

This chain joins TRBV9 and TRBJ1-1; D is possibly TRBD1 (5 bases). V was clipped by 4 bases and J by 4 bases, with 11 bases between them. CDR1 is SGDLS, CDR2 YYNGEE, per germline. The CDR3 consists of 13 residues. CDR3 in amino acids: CASSQTVSTEAFF. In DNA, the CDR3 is TGTGCCAGCAGCCAGACAGTATCCACTGAAGCTTTCTTT.